The clone carrying this TCR beta chain is a singleton in its sample. The sample belongs to a study of blood T cell repertoires in COVID-19. The CDR3 is 14 amino acids. The ends were cut back, 6 bases at V and 1 base at J, with 13 bases in the middle. CDR1 is KGHSH, CDR2 LQKENI, per germline. Repertoires were generated with immunoSEQ multiplex PCR, while TCRdb's copy carries only in-frame clones and drops some. The data contain 350,000 to 450,000 clones, about 88% of them singletons. This clonotype was obtained from a woman aged 40 to 55 with COVID-19, enrolled during active disease. The chain recombines TRBV18 with TRBJ2-7; D perhaps matches TRBD2 (6 bases). The sample was peripheral blood. The CDR3 DNA is TGTGCCAGCTCTCGCGGCGGGGTTTCCTACGAGCAGTACTTC. Translated, it gives CASSRGGVSYEQYF. The variable domain in full, completed from reference TRBV18 and TRBJ2-7, reads NAGVMQNPRHLVRRRGQEARLRCSPMKGHSHVYWYRQLPEEGLKFMVYLQKENIIDESGMPKERFSAEFPKEGPSILRIQQVVRGDSAAYFCASSRGGVSYEQYFGPGTRLTVT.